The T cell receptor (beta chain) under discussion was sequenced for a study of OX40 agonist ivuxolimab in advanced cancers. Study background: Ivuxolimab, an antibody that agonizes OX40 (CD134), was administered to the patients.

Cycle 7 day 1, cycle 4 day 1, and baseline were the timepoints at which blood was sampled. The CDR3 covers 14 residues. J lost 5 bases, V lost 4 bases, and 3 bases had no gene match. From germline, CDR1 is ENHRY and CDR2 SYGVKD. Using immunoSEQ multiplex PCR, the repertoire was profiled, and TCRdb retains in-frame clones only, with some absent. The sample contains about 53,000 clones, 75% to 85% of which appear only once. The chain is built from TRBV10-3 and TRBJ1-5; 9 positions match TRBD1. Sequenced material: CD4+ or CD8+ T cells sorted from blood, taken in a trial of the OX40 agonist ivuxolimab. This TCR was recovered from an adult with an advanced solid tumor such as melanoma, head and neck, liver or kidney cancer. CDR3 in DNA: TGTGCCATCAGTGGAACAGGGGGCTATCAGCCCCAGCATTTT. It specifies CAISGTGGYQPQHF.